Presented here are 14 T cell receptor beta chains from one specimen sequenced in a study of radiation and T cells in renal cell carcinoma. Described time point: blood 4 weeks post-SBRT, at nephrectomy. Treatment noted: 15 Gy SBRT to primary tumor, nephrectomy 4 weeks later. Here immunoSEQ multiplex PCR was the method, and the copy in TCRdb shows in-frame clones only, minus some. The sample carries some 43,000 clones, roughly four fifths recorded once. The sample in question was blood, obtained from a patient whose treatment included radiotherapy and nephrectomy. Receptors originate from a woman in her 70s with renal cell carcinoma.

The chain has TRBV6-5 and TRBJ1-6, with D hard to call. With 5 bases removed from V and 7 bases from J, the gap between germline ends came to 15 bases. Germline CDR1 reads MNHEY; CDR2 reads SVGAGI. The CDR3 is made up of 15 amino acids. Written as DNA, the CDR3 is TGTGCCAGCAGTAAGCGTGGCGGTCCAAATTCACCCCTCCACTTT. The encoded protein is CASSKRGGPNSPLHF.

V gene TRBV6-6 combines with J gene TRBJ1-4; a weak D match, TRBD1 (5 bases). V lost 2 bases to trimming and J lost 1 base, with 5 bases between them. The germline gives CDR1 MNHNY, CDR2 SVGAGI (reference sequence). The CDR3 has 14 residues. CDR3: CASSYQGTNEKLFF. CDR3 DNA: TGTGCCAGCAGTTACCAGGGAACTAATGAAAAACTGTTTTTT.

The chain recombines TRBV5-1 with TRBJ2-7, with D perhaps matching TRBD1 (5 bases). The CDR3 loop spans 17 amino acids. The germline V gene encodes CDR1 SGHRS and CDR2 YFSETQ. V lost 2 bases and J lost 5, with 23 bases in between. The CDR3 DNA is TGCGCCAGCAGCTTAAAGGGGCTCGGAACCCTTACGAACGAGCAGTACTTC. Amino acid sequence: CASSLKGLGTLTNEQYF. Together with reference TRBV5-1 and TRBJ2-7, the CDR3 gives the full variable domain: KAGVTQTPRYLIKTRGQQVTLSCSPISGHRSVSWYQQTPGQGLQFLFEYFSETQRNKGNFPGRFSGRQFSNSRSEMNVSTLELGDSALYLCASSLKGLGTLTNEQYFGPGTRLTVT.

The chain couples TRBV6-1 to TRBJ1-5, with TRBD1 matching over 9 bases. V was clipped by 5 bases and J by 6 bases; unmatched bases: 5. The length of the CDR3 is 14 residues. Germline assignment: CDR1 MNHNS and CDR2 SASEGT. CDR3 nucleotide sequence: TGTGCCAGCAGTCCACGACAGGGGGGTCAGCCCCAGCATTTT. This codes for CASSPRQGGQPQHF.

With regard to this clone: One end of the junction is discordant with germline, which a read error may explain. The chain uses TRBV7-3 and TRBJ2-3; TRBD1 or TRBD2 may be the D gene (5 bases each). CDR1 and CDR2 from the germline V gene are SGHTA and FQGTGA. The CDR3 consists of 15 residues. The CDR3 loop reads CASSVTGTTTDTQYF. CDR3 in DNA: TGTGCCAGCAGCGTAACCGGGACCACCACAGATACGCAGTATTTT.

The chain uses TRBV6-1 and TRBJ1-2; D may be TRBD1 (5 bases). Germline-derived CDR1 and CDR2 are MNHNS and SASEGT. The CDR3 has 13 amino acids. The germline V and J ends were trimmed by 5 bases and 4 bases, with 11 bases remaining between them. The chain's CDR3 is CASSPTGSYGYTF. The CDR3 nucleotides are TGTGCCAGCAGTCCCACAGGTTCCTATGGCTACACCTTC.

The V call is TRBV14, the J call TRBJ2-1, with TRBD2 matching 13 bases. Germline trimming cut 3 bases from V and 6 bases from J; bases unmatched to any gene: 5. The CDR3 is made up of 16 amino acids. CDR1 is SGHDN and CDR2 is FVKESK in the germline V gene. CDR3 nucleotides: TGTGCCAGCAGCCAGTTGAGGACTAGCGGGGGCAATGAGCAGTTCTTC. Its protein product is CASSQLRTSGGNEQFF.

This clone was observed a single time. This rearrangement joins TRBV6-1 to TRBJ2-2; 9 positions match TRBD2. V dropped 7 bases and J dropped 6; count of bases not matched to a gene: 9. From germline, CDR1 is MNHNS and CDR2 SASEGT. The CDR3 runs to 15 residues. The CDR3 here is CASTSRGGLSGELFF. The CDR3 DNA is TGTGCCAGCACGTCGCGGGGGGGCCTGTCCGGGGAGCTGTTTTTT.

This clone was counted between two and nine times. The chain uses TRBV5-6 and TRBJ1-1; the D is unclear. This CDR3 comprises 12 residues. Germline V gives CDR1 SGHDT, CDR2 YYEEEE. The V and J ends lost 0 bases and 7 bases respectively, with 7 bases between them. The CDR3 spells CASSLADGEAFF. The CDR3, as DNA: TGTGCCAGCAGCTTGGCCGACGGTGAAGCTTTCTTT.

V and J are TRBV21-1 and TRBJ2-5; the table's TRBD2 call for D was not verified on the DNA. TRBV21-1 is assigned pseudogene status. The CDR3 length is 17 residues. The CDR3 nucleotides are TGTGCCAGCAGCAAAGGCGGGGCTAGCGGGGGCCAAGAGACCCAGTACTTC. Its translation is CASSKGGASGGQETQYF.

The chain's CDR3 is CASSQVGTRAGEQFF. CDR3 DNA sequence: TGCGCCAGCAGCCAAGTAGGGACTAGGGCGGGTGAGCAGTTCTTC. The chain is built from TRBV4-3 and TRBJ2-1, with 8 bases that match TRBD2. Germline CDR1 reads LGHNA; CDR2 reads YSLEER. The CDR3 extends over 15 amino acids. Trimming at V came to 1 base and at J to 9 bases, leaving 8 bases not matched to a gene.

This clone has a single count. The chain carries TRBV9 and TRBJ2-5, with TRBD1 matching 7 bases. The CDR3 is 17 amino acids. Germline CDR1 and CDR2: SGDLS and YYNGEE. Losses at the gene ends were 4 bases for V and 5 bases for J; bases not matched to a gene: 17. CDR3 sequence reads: CASSQGDRREAGETQYF. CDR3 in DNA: TGTGCCAGCAGCCAGGGGGACAGACGGGAAGCAGGGGAGACCCAGTACTTC.

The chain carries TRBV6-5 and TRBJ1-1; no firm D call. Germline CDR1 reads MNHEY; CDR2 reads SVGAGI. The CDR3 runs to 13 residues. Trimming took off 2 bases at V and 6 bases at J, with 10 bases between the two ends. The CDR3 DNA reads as TGTGCCAGCAGTTACGGCCGGGGTGCTGAAGCTTTCTTT. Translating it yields CASSYGRGAEAFF.

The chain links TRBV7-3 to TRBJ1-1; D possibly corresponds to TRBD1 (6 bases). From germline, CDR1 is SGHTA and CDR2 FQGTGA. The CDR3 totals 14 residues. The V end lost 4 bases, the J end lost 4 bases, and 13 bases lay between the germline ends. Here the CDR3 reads CASSSTDSITEAFF. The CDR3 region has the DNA TGTGCCAGCAGCTCGACGGACAGTATCACTGAAGCTTTCTTT.